The 25 T cell receptor beta chains below were found in one sample sequenced in a study of T-cell memory formation after mild COVID-19 (dated by TCRdb to about 2021). The library was produced with 5' RACE. The sequencer listed for this sample is Illumina NovaSeq 6000. TCRdb passed the public sequencing reads through fastp at Q25 and MiXCR, retaining productive beta sequences. CDR3 protein duplicates are merged, each entry listing the most common genes and DNA. Present in this sample are a few hundred thousand distinct CDR3 sequences, 25% of which were seen just once. The biggest ten clones account for approximately 13% of the sample. Sequenced sample: PBMCs or a T cell subset sorted from them (not recorded which). The receptors were gathered from an adult woman who had mild COVID-19 (a few samples of this study predate the infection). The sample titles of this study are shuffled in the database, so cell type and time point are left out; the donor was told from shared clones.

This clonotype was detected many times. This chain joins TRBV29-1 and TRBJ2-7, with 8 nucleotides matching TRBD1. The trim removed 4 bases at V and 1 base at J, leaving 0 bases unmatched. CDR3 length: 12 amino acids. Looked up from germline, CDR1 is SQVTM and CDR2 is ANQGSEA. The CDR3: CSVGTGSYEQYF. In nucleotides, the CDR3 is TGCAGCGTTGGGACAGGGTCCTACGAGCAGTACTTC.

This clonotype was observed a few times. This sequence joins TRBV14 and TRBJ2-5; D possibly corresponds to TRBD1 (6 bases). CDR1 is SGHDN and CDR2 is FVKESK in the germline V gene. V dropped 5 bases and J dropped 3 bases, with 16 bases sitting between them. The CDR3 sequence is 15 residues long. CDR3 sequence (DNA): TGTGCCAGCAGCAAGAGCCGGGACATAGAAGAGACCCAGTACTTC. Translation gives CASSKSRDIEETQYF.

V is TRBV19 and J is TRBJ1-5; 9 positions match TRBD1. Unmatched junction bases numbered 8, after V lost 7 bases and J lost 7 bases. In germline, CDR1 is LNHDA, CDR2 SQIVND (reference sequence). The CDR3 totals 14 residues. This CDR3 reads CASNDRGDFQPQHF. The CDR3 nucleotides are TGTGCCAGTAACGACAGGGGGGATTTCCAGCCCCAGCATTTT.

The rearrangement uses TRBV7-9 and TRBJ2-5; a weak D match, TRBD1 (6 bases). Germline lookup yields CDR1 SEHNR and CDR2 FQNEAQ (reference sequence). Trimming pared 3 bases from V and 4 bases from J, leaving 12 bases between. The CDR3 contains 14 residues. The CDR3 loop reads CASSFRGLLETQYF. CDR3 DNA sequence: TGTGCCAGCAGCTTCAGGGGCCTTTTAGAGACCCAGTACTTC.

The chain employs TRBV30 and TRBJ1-1, with a possible D match to TRBD1 (6 bases). Between the trimmed V and J ends, which lost 4 bases and 5 bases, there was a span of 17 bases. The germline CDR1 and CDR2 sequences are GTSNPN and SVGIG (reference sequence). This CDR3 spans 14 amino acids. Here the CDR3 reads CAWILRGRRTEAFF. The CDR3 DNA is TGTGCCTGGATACTCAGGGGTCGGAGGACTGAAGCTTTCTTT.

The chain uses TRBV30 and TRBJ2-5; D is possibly TRBD1 (6 bases). Germline lookup yields CDR1 GTSNPN and CDR2 SVGIG (reference sequence). CDR3 length equals 13 residues. V lost 0 bases, J lost 7 bases, and 12 bases lay in between. The CDR3 is CAWSVWTVMTQYF. The CDR3 nucleotides are TGTGCCTGGAGTGTTTGGACAGTGATGACCCAGTACTTC.

The chain carries TRBV20-1 and TRBJ1-5; TRBD1 matches at 10 bases. Trimming at V came to 6 bases and at J to 5 bases, leaving 10 bases not matched to a gene. The CDR3 totals 15 residues. Germline loops: CDR1 DFQATT, CDR2 SNEGSKA (reference sequence). The CDR3 region has the DNA TGCAGTGCGCTTGACAGGGGGCGCGCGGATCAGCCCCAGCATTTT. It specifies CSALDRGRADQPQHF.

The chain employs TRBV20-1 and TRBJ1-3, with 7 bases lining up with TRBD1. J was trimmed by 0 bases and V by 3 bases; bases with no gene match: 11. CDR1 and CDR2 (germline): DFQATT, SNEGSKA (reference sequence). The CDR3 loop spans 17 amino acids. This CDR3 reads CSASPWTGPSSGNTIYF. For the CDR3, the DNA is TGCAGTGCTAGTCCCTGGACAGGCCCTTCCTCTGGAAACACCATATATTTT.

The rearrangement joins TRBV4-3 to TRBJ1-4, with a tentative D call TRBD1 (5 bases). The germline V and J ends were trimmed by 4 bases and 8 bases, with 14 bases remaining between them. Germline V gives CDR1 LGHNA, CDR2 YSLEER. The CDR3 extends over 14 amino acids. DNA of the CDR3: TGCGCCAGCAGCCTCGGGACTGGGACGGAAAAACTGTTTTTT. This codes for CASSLGTGTEKLFF.

This clonotype was seen a handful of times. CDR3 in amino acids: CASILPRGVGKDTQYF. CDR3 DNA sequence: TGTGCCAGCATCTTGCCCCGCGGGGTGGGAAAGGATACGCAGTATTTT. This chain connects TRBV7-9 to TRBJ2-3, with TRBD2 as a possible D gene (6 bases). Germline CDR1 is SEHNR and CDR2 is FQNEAQ (reference sequence). The CDR3 runs 16 residues. Deletions cut 7 bases from V and 6 bases from J, with 23 bases between.

This clonotype was seen ten or more times. This rearrangement joins TRBV3-1 to TRBJ2-1, with D possibly being TRBD2 (5 bases). With 0 bases removed from V and 4 bases from J, the gap between germline ends came to 10 bases. Germline CDR1 is LGHDT and CDR2 is YNNKEL (reference sequence). This CDR3 contains 15 residues. In DNA form, the CDR3 reads TGTGCCAGCAGCCAAGATCACGGGGAATACAATGAGCAGTTCTTC. Translated: CASSQDHGEYNEQFF.

This sequence joins TRBV11-1 and TRBJ2-1; 10 bases are shared with TRBD1. This CDR3 contains 13 residues. Germline V gives CDR1 SGHAT, CDR2 FQDESV (reference sequence). The J segment lost 8 bases and the V segment lost 6 bases, leaving 4 bases of the junction unmatched. The CDR3 sequence is CASSQTGGDEQFF. CDR3 DNA: TGTGCCAGCAGTCAGACAGGGGGCGATGAGCAGTTCTTC.

The genes are TRBV12-3 or TRBV12-4 and TRBJ1-2; 9 bases match TRBD1. V was pared by 3 bases and J by 3 bases, with 5 bases of the junction left unmatched. The CDR3 sequence is 15 residues long. The CDR3 sequence: CASSLGQGVYYGYTF. Written as DNA, the CDR3 is TGTGCCAGCAGTTTGGGACAGGGAGTGTACTATGGCTACACCTTC.

This clonotype was counted a few times. The rearrangement links TRBV5-1 to TRBJ1-1; 8 nucleotides line up with TRBD1. This CDR3 is built from 15 residues. Germline CDR1 is SGHRS and CDR2 is YFSETQ. With V trimmed by 3 bases and J by 1 base, 5 bases remained unmatched. The CDR3 sequence: CASSSGQGWNTEAFF. As DNA, the CDR3 is TGCGCCAGCAGCTCCGGACAGGGCTGGAACACTGAAGCTTTCTTT.

Only a few counts were recorded for this clonotype. The J gene is TRBJ1-1, the V gene TRBV7-3; a weak D match, TRBD1 (6 bases). V was trimmed by 5 bases and J by 4 bases, leaving 14 bases between them. CDR1 is SGHTA, CDR2 FQGTGA, per germline. CDR3 length equals 14 residues. The CDR3 DNA reads as TGTGCCAGCAGCCCTAACACAGGGTTCACTGAAGCTTTCTTT. This encodes CASSPNTGFTEAFF.

This clonotype was counted at least ten times. The rearrangement links TRBV11-2 to TRBJ2-4; tentatively, D is TRBD1 (6 bases). The CDR3 contains 18 residues. Germline lookup yields CDR1 SGHAT and CDR2 FQNNGV. V lost 5 bases, J lost 0 bases, and 20 bases lay in between. CDR3 protein: CASSRWTEKVLAKNIQYF. Written as DNA, the CDR3 is TGTGCCAGCAGCCGGTGGACAGAGAAAGTGCTAGCCAAAAACATTCAGTACTTC.

V gene TRBV6-5 combines with J gene TRBJ2-7, with 8 bases lining up with TRBD1. J lost 5 bases, V lost 5 bases, and 2 bases had no gene match. The CDR3 is 12 residues long. Germline CDR1 is MNHEY and CDR2 is SVGAGI. DNA for the CDR3: TGTGCCAGCAGTCGGGACAGGAACGAGCAGTACTTC. This sequence encodes CASSRDRNEQYF.

The chain couples TRBV10-3 to TRBJ2-1, with 7 positions matching TRBD2. J was trimmed by 3 bases and V by 8 bases; bases with no gene match: 10. Germline V gene lookup returns CDR1 ENHRY and CDR2 SYGVKD. This CDR3 is built from 15 residues. The CDR3, as DNA: TGTGCCATCGGCGTGGGAGGGATTTTCTACAATGAGCAGTTCTTC. It translates to CAIGVGGIFYNEQFF.

With regard to this clonotype: The conserved phenylalanine or tryptophan is not found at the CDR3 terminus, so this likely reflects a read error. The DNA is left out, because the CDR3 cannot be placed on it with certainty; the CDR3 is given as TCRdb lists it. V gene TRBV21-1 combines with J gene TRBJ2-7. TRBV21-1 represents a pseudogene. With termini counted, the CDR3 has 9 amino acids. The CDR3 sequence: CASSEHFVR.

This rearrangement joins TRBV4-2 to TRBJ2-7; D is perhaps TRBD1 (6 bases). Between the trimmed V and J ends, which lost 1 base and 5 bases, there was a span of 18 bases. The germline V gene encodes CDR1 LGHNA and CDR2 YNFKEQ. The CDR3 is 16 amino acids. The CDR3 DNA reads as TGTGCCAGCAGCCAAGGTGCAGGGGCCACAGGTGACGAGCAGTACTTC. It yields the protein CASSQGAGATGDEQYF.

The V gene is TRBV4-1, the J gene TRBJ2-5; TRBD2 matches 7 bases. The germline CDR1 and CDR2 sequences are MGHRA and YSYEKL. The V segment lost 2 bases and the J segment 5 bases; nucleotides outside the gene matches: 2. The CDR3 spans 13 residues. The CDR3, as DNA: TGCGCCAGCAGCCAAACCGGGGGGGAGACCCAGTACTTC. Protein: CASSQTGGETQYF.

This clonotype was recorded at least ten times. The V call is TRBV24-1, the J call TRBJ2-4; no reliable D call. V shed 4 bases and J shed 2 bases, with 11 bases lying between them. The germline CDR1 and CDR2 sequences are KGHDR and SFDVKD. The CDR3 consists of 15 residues. The CDR3 bases are TGTGCCACCAGTGAAGGCCCGTTACCCAAAAACATTCAGTACTTC. Translating gives CATSEGPLPKNIQYF.

The V call is TRBV20-1, the J call TRBJ2-4; 8 bases fit TRBD2. V was clipped by 1 base and J by 0 bases; unmatched bases: 5. This CDR3 is built from 16 residues. Germline lookup yields CDR1 DFQATT and CDR2 SNEGSKA (reference sequence). CDR3 coding DNA: TGCAGTGCTAGAGGCGGGGGGCCCGTAGCCAAAAACATTCAGTACTTC. Translation gives CSARGGGPVAKNIQYF.

The chain uses TRBV18 and TRBJ2-7, with a tentative D call TRBD2 (6 bases). V shed 2 bases and J shed 6 bases, with 11 bases lying between them. The length of the CDR3 is 13 residues. CDR1 KGHSH and CDR2 LQKENI come from the germline V gene. In DNA, the CDR3 is TGTGCCAGCTCACCAGGGATAGCGGTCGAGCAGTACTTC. Its translation: CASSPGIAVEQYF.

This clonotype has a handful of counts. V gene TRBV20-1 combines with J gene TRBJ1-2, with unresolved D. CDR3 length: 16 residues. V gave up 6 bases and J gave up 6 bases, with 26 bases separating them. CDR1 DFQATT and CDR2 SNEGSKA come from the germline V gene (reference sequence). The CDR3 protein is CSAPKSEGRLRDGYTF. In nucleotides, the CDR3 is TGCAGTGCCCCTAAGTCGGAGGGTCGACTAAGGGATGGCTACACCTTC.